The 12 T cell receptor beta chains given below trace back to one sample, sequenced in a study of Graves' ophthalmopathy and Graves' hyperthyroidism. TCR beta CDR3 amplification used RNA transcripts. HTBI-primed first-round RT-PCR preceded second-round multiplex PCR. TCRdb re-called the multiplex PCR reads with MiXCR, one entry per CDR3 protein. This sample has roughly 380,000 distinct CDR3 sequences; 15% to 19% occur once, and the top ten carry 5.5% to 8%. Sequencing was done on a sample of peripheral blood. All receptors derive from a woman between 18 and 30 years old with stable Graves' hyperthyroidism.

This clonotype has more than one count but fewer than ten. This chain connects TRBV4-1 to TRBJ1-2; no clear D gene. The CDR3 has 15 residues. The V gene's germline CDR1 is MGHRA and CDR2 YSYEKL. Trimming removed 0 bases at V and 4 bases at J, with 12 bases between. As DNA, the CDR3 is TGCGCCAGCAGCCAAGAGTTACTGCCGTCCTATGGCTACACCTTC. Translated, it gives CASSQELLPSYGYTF.

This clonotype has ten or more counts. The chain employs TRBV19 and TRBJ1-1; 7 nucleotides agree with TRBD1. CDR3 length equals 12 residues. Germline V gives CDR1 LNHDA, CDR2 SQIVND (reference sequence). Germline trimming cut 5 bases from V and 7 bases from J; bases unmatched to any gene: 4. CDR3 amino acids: CASSHRGSEAFF. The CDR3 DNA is TGTGCCAGTAGTCACAGGGGAAGTGAAGCTTTCTTT.

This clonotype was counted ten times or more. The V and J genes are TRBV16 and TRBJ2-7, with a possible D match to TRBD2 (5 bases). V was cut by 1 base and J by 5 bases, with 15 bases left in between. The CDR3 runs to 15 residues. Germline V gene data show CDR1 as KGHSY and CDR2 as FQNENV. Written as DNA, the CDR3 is TGTGCCAGCAGCCAATTGGGCCTTAGCGACGACGAGCAGTACTTC. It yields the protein CASSQLGLSDDEQYF.

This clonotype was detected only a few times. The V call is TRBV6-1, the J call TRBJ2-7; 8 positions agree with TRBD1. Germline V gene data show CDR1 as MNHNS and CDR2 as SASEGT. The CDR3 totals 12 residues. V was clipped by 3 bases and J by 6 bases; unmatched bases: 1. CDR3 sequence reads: CASSDRGREQYF. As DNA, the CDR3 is TGTGCCAGCAGTGACAGGGGGCGCGAGCAGTACTTC.

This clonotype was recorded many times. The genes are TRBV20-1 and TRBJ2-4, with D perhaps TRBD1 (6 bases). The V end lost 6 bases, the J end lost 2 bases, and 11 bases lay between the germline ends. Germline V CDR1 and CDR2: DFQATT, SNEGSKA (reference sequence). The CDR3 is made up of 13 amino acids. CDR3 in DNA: TGCAGTGCGCTCACAGGGCCCAAAAACATTCAGTACTTC. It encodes CSALTGPKNIQYF.

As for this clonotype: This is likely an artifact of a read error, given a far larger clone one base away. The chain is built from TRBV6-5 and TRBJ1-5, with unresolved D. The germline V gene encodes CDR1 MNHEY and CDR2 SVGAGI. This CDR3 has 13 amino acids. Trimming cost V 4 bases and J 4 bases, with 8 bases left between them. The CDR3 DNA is TGTGCCAGCAGTTTCGGAGAGAATCAGCCCCAGCATTTT. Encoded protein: CASSFGENQPQHF.

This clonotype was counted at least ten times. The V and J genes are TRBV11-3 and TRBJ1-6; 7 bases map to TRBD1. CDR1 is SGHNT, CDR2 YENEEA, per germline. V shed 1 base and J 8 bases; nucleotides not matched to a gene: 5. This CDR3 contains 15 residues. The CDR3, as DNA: TGTGCCAGCAGCTTAGGACAGGGTAAAGATTCACCCCTCCACTTT. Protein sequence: CASSLGQGKDSPLHF.

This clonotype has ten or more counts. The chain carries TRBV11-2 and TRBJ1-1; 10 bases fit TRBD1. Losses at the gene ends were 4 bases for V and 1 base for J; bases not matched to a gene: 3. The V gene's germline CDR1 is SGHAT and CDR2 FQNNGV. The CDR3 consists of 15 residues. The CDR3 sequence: CASSSRTGGNTEAFF. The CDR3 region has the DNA TGTGCCAGCAGCTCGAGGACAGGGGGGAACACTGAAGCTTTCTTT.

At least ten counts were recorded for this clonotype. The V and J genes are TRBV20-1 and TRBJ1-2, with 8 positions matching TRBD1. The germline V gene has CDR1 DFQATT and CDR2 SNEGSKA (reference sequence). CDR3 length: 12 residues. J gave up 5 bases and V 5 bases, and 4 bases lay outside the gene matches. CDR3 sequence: CSAGQGTYGYTF. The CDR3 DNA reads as TGCAGTGCTGGACAGGGAACGTATGGCTACACCTTC.

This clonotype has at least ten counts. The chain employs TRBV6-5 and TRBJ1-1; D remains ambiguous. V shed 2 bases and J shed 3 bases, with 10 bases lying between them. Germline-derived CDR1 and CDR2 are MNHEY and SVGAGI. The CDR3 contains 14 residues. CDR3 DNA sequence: TGTGCCAGCAGTTACCTCACAGAGTACACTGAAGCTTTCTTT. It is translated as CASSYLTEYTEAFF.

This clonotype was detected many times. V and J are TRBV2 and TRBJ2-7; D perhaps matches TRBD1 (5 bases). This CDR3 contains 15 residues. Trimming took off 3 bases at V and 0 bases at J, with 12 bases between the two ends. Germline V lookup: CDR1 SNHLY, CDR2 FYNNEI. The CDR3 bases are TGTGCCAGCAGTGAGACGGACACCGACTCCTACGAGCAGTACTTC. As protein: CASSETDTDSYEQYF. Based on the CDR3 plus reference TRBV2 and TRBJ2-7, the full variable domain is EPEVTQTPSHQVTQMGQEVILRCVPISNHLYFYWYRQILGQKVEFLVSFYNNEISEKSEIFDDQFSVERPDGSNFTLKIRSTKLEDSAMYFCASSETDTDSYEQYFGPGTRLTVT.

CDR3 amino acids: CASSQGLDGYTF. CDR3 bases: TGTGCCAGCAGTCAGGGTCTGGATGGCTACACCTTC. The chain links TRBV2 to TRBJ1-2; maybe TRBD1 (5 bases). The V end was cut by 5 bases, the J end by 6 bases, with 10 bases between. Per the germline V gene, CDR1 is SNHLY and CDR2 is FYNNEI. This CDR3 is built from 12 residues.